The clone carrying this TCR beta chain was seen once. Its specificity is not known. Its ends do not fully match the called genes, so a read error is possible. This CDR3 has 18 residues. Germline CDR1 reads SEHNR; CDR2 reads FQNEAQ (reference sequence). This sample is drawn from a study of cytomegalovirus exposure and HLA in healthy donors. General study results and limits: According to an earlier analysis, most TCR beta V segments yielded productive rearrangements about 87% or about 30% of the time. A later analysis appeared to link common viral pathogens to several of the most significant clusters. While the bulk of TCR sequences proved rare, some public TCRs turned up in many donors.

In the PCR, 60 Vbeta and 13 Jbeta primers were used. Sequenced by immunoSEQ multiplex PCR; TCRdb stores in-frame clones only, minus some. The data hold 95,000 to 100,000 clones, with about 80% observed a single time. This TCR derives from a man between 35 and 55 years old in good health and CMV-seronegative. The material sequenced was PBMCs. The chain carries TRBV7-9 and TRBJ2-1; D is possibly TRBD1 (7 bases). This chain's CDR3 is CSSSPRGEAGPFYNEQFF. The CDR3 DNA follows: TGTTCCAGCAGCCCCAGGGGGGAAGCGGGTCCCTTCTACAATGAGCAGTTCTTC. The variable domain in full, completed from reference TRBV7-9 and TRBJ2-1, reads DTGVSQNPRHKITKRGQNVTFRCDPISEHNRLYWYRQTLGQGPEFLTYFQNEAQLEKSRLLSDRFSAERPKGSFSTLEIQRTEQGDSAMYLCSSSPRGEAGPFYNEQFFGPGTRLTVL.